This T cell receptor (beta chain) was captured by sequencing in a study of blood T cell repertoires in COVID-19. Per the study methods: Estimates of nucleated cell counts were drawn from the amplification of reference gene primers. The protocol was immunoSEQ multiplex PCR, while the TCRdb copy is restricted to in-frame clones and leaves out a portion. V and J calls and clone size come straight from that table; D and trimming were deduced from the DNA. This sample has under 30,000 clones, with 75% to 90% found just once. The CDR3 extends over 14 amino acids. Germline CDR1 and CDR2: SQVTM and ANQGSEA. V lost 6 bases, J lost 4 bases, and 8 bases stayed unmatched.

The receptor was isolated from a woman older than 75 with active or convalescent COVID-19. The chain couples TRBV29-1 to TRBJ2-1; the match to TRBD1 covers 8 bases. Sequenced sample: peripheral blood. The DNA for the CDR3 is TGCAGCGTGTCCGGGACAGGTCGTTACAATGAGCAGTTCTTC. Protein: CSVSGTGRYNEQFF.